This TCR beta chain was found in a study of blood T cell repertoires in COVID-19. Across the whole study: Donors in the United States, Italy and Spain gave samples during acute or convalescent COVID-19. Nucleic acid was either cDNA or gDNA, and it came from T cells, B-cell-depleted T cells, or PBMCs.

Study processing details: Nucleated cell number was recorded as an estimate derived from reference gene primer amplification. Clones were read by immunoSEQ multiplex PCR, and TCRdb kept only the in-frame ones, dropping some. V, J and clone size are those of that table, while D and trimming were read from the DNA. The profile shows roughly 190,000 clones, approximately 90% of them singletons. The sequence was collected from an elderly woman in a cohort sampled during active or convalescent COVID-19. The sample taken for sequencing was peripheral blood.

The CDR3 sequence is CASSLETGDYEQYV. In DNA, the CDR3 is TGTGCCAGCAGCTTAGAGACAGGAGACTACGAGCAGTACGTC. The J gene is TRBJ2-7, the V gene TRBV7-9, with a weak D call TRBD1 (6 bases). Trimming shortened V by 1 base and J by 3 bases, and 10 bases separated the two germline ends. Germline CDR1 reads SEHNR; CDR2 reads FQNEAQ (reference sequence). CDR3 length: 14 residues.